This record looks at one T cell receptor (beta chain) sequence and its context. Its cognate antigen has yet to be identified. It has no much larger one-base neighbor in the sample; base qualities were not kept. This entry comes from a study of chemoradiotherapy in HPV16-positive cancers (dated by TCRdb to 2021 to 2024). General notes on the study: Candidate HPV-specific T-cell clones and common TCR motifs were defined through functional T-cell assays on cells from a couple of HPV16-positive patients. The candidate HPV-specific TCRs and motifs were then tracked in TCR repertoires from under 100 patients with HPV-related cancers. The study set out to ask whether T-cell immunity against the HPV oncoproteins E6 and E7 changes over the course of chemoradiotherapy and whether that immunity affects survival.

Receptor libraries were prepared by the immunoSEQ multiplex PCR assay. Drawn from immuneACCESS, this table holds only the in-frame rearrangements with V and J called that TCRdb kept. Clones are partly lost; checked studies trace under half to an unresolved V gene and leave the rest unexplained. Counted in this sample were just under 40,000 clones; more than 75% of them appeared once. Of the sample, 5.2% falls within the top ten clones. CDR1 and CDR2, looked up from the germline V gene, are SGHRS and YFSETQ. Trimming leaves V shorter by 4 bases and J shorter by 4 bases, with the junction holding 8 bases beyond the gene matches. The CDR3 contains 15 residues, cysteine and phenylalanine counted. The only DNA kept is the CDR3, 45 bases in frame from the first base. Repertoires were sampled multiple times during chemoradiotherapy, which allowed clonal expansion in the tumor microenvironment to be followed.

The investigation overall reported the following: Expansion of candidate HPV-specific clones and E7-related TCR motifs was observed in the tumor microenvironment during treatment, whereas no such expansion was observed for non-HPV-specific T cells. The functional definition of HPV-specific T cells was derived from only a couple of HPV16-positive patients, and the survival association was reported for HPV16-positive patients. Improved recurrence-free survival in HPV16-positive patients was associated with expansion of HPV-responsive T cells during chemoradiotherapy.

The clonotype originates from a human donor with HPV-associated anogenital cancer. Sequenced here: blood, sampled from a patient who underwent chemoradiotherapy. This chain joins TRBV5-1 to TRBJ2-1; TRBD1 matches 7 bases in the middle. This receptor has the CDR3 CASSITGAGYNEQFF. The nucleotide sequence is given as TGCGCCAGCAGCATCACAGGGGCAGGGTACAATGAGCAGTTCTTC.